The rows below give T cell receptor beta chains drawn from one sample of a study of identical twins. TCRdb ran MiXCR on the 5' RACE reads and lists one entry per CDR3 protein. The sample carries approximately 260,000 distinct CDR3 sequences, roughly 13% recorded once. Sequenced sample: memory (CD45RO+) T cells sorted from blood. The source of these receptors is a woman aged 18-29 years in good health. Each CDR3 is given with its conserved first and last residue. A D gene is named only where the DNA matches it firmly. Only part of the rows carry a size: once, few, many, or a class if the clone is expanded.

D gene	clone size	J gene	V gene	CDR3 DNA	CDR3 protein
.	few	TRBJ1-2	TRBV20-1	TGCAGTGCTAGGGGCGCGAGGGGGAGGGACTATGGCTACACCTTC	CSARGARGRDYGYTF
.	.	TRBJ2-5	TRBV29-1	TGCTACCAGGGTCGGGGGTTAGGAGAGACCCAGTACTTC	CYQGRGLGETQYF
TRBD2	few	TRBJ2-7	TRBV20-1	TGCAGTGCTAGAGATCCGACTAGCGGGAGTTACGAGCAGTACTTC	CSARDPTSGSYEQYF
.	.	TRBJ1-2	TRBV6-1	TGTGCCAGCAGTGAAGCCGTACGGCTGAGGGGACATGGCTACACCTTC	CASSEAVRLRGHGYTF
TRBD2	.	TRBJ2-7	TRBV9	TGTGCCAGCAGCGTCGGGGGGTCTAGCTCCTACGAGCAGTACTTC	CASSVGGSSSYEQYF
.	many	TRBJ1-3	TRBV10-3	TGTGCCATCAGTGAGAGGGCAGGGCAAGCTGGAAACACCATATATTTT	CAISERAGQAGNTIYF
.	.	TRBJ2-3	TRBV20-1	TGCAGTGCTAGAGATGGTGACGGAACAGATACGCAGTATTTT	CSARDGDGTDTQYF
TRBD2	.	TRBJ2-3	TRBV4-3	TGCGCCAGCAGCCAAGGGAGCGGGAGGGACACAGATACGCAGTATTTT	CASSQGSGRDTDTQYF
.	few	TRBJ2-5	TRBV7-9	TGTGCCAGCAGCCCGTCTTGGGAGACCCAGTACTTC	CASSPSWETQYF
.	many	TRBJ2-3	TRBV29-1	TGCAGCGTTGCGGAACGACGGCCGGGCACAGATACGCAGTATTTT	CSVAERRPGTDTQYF
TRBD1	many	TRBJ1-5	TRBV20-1	TGCAGTGCGGAAGGGACAGCAAATAGCAATCAGCCCCAGCATTTT	CSAEGTANSNQPQHF
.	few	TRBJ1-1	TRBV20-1	TGCAGTGCTAGGCTGGGGGGGGCCCTGAACACTGAAGCTTTCTTT	CSARLGGALNTEAFF
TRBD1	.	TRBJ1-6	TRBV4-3	TGCGCCAGCAGCCAAGATGAGGGGGCGGGGGGTTCACCCCTCCACTTT	CASSQDEGAGGSPLHF
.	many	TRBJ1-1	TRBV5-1	TGCGCCAGCAGGCCGACAGTAAACACTGAAGCTTTCTTT	CASRPTVNTEAFF
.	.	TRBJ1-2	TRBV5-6	TGTGCCAGCAGCTTGGTTGGCGGCCAGCCCCGTGGCTACACCTTC	CASSLVGGQPRGYTF
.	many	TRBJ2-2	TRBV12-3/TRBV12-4	TGTGCCAGCAGAACAGGGAACACCGGGGAGCTGTTTTTT	CASRTGNTGELFF
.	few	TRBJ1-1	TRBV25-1	TGTGCCAGCAGTGAAGGATCCTTTACGAACACTGAAGCTTTCTTT	CASSEGSFTNTEAFF
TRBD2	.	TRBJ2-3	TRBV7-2	TGTGCCAGCAGCACCCGACTAGCGGGAGGGGCAGATACGCAGTATTTT	CASSTRLAGGADTQYF
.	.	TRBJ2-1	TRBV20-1	TGCAGTGCTATGATCGCTCAGAACGTCAACAATGAGCAGTTCTTC	CSAMIAQNVNNEQFF
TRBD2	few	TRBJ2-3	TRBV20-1	TGCAGTGCTAGGTCCCTGGGCGGGAGGGCCCGCGGATATACGCAGTATTTT	CSARSLGGRARGYTQYF
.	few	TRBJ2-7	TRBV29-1	TGCAGCGTTCGACTAACCGGGAACTCCTACGAGCAGTACTTC	CSVRLTGNSYEQYF
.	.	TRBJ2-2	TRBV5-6	TGTGCCAGCAGCTTGCTAGCACGGACCACCACCGGGGAGCTGTTTTTT	CASSLLARTTTGELFF
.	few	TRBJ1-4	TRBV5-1	TGCGCCAGCAGCTTAGCCAGAAATAATGAAAAACTGTTTTTT	CASSLARNNEKLFF
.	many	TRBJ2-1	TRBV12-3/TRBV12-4	TGTGCCAGCAGTTTAGGACAAACAGGCTACAATGAGCAGTTCTTC	CASSLGQTGYNEQFF
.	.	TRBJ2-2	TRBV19	TGTGCCACCCCAGACCGCACGAACACCGGGGAGCTGTTTTTT	CATPDRTNTGELFF
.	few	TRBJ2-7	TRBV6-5	TGTGCCAGCAGTTACGGGCGGGCCTCCTACGAGCAGTACTTC	CASSYGRASYEQYF
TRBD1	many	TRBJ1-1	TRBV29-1	TGCAGCGTCTTACAGGGGGCGCAGAGCACTGAAGCTTTCTTT	CSVLQGAQSTEAFF
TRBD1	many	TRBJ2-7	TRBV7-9	TGTGCCAGCAGCCCCAGTCGGGACAGATCCTACGAGCAGTACTTC	CASSPSRDRSYEQYF
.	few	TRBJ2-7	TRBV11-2	TGTGCCAGCAGCGCTGCCGGGGGCCCCCGATACGAGCAGTACTTC	CASSAAGGPRYEQYF
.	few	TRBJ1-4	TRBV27	TGTGCCAGCAGTCTAGGGGTTGGGGAAAAACTGTTTTTT	CASSLGVGEKLFF
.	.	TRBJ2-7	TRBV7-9	TGTGCCATAACCGGGACCGTTACCTACGAGCAGTACTTC	CAITGTVTYEQYF
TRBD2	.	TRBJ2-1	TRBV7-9	TGTGCCAGCAGCTTAGTTAGTAGCGGGGGTCTGAATGAGCAGTTCTTC	CASSLVSSGGLNEQFF
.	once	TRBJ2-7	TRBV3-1	TGTGCCAGCAGCCAAGAGTGGGGACGGGCGGGACACTCCTACGAGCAGTACTTC	CASSQEWGRAGHSYEQYF
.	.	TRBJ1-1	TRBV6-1	TGTGCCAGCAGCGGGGGAAGGACTCTCGTGAACACTGAAGCTTTCTTT	CASSGGRTLVNTEAFF
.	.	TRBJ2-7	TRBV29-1	TGCAGCGCCGGGGAGTCCTACGAGCAGTACTTC	CSAGESYEQYF
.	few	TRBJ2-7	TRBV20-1	TGCAGTGCTAGGTACGGATCCGACTCCTACGAGCAGTACTTC	CSARYGSDSYEQYF
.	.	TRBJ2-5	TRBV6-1	TGTGCCAGCATAGGTCGAGACACGCAAGAGACCCAGTACTTC	CASIGRDTQETQYF
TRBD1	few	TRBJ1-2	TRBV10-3	TGTGCCATCAGTGGTGCACAGGGGTTTGATGGCTACACCTTC	CAISGAQGFDGYTF
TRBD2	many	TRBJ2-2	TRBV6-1	TGTGCCAGCAGAGGACTAGCGGGAGGATACACCGGGGAGCTGTTTTTT	CASRGLAGGYTGELFF
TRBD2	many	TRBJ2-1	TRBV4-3	TGCGCCAGCAGCCAACGGACTAGCGGGAGCTCCTACAATGAGCAGTTCTTC	CASSQRTSGSSYNEQFF
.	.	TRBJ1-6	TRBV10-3	TGTGCCATCAGTGGGAGTCCGCAGAATTCACCCCTCCACTTT	CAISGSPQNSPLHF
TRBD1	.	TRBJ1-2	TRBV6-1	TGTGCCAGCCCCTGGACAGGAGGAGGCTACACCTTC	CASPWTGGGYTF
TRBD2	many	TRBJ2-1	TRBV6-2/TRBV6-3	TGTGCCAGCAGTTTACTAGCGGGAGGCTACAATGAGCAGTTCTTC	CASSLLAGGYNEQFF
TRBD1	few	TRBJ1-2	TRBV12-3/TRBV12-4	TGTGCCAGCAGTTGTGCAGGGGGCGATGGGTCTTTTTGCAATGGCTACACCTTC	CASSCAGGDGSFCNGYTF
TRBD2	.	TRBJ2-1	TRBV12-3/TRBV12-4	TGTGCCAGCAGTCCCTTTGAGCTAGCGGGCTCCTACAATGAGCAGTTCTTC	CASSPFELAGSYNEQFF
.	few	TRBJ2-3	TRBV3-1	TGTGCCAGCAGCCATTCGGGGCGGGGCACAGATACGCAGTATTTT	CASSHSGRGTDTQYF
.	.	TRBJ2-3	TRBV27	TGTGCCAGCAGTTCCCCAGTCGGGGCAGATACGCAGTATTTT	CASSSPVGADTQYF
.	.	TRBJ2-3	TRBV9	TGTGCCAGCAGCGTAGGTGCCATCCCAAGAGCAGATACGCAGTATTTT	CASSVGAIPRADTQYF
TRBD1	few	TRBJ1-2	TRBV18	TGTGCCAGCTCACCATCAGGACAGGTCGGCGGCTACACCTTC	CASSPSGQVGGYTF